This T cell receptor (beta chain) was sequenced during a study of T cell responses to AZD1222 COVID-19 vaccine. Profiling relied on immunoSEQ multiplex PCR, and the TCRdb table lists in-frame clones only, not all of them. Found here are 250,000 to 300,000 clones, around 92% of them singletons; the top ten hold less than 0.6%. Concerning this clone: Its cognate antigen is unknown.

Trimming removed 3 bases from V and 5 bases from J; junction bases left unmatched: 5. Germline assignment: CDR1 LGHDT and CDR2 YNNKEL (reference sequence). The CDR3 totals 15 residues. Points from the study as a whole: The study found Spike-specific TCR breadth and depth rose after two AZD1222 doses.

J is TRBJ2-5 and V is TRBV3-1 (or the pseudogene TRBV3-2); 11 bases align to TRBD2. The clonotype originates from an adult who received the AZD1222 COVID-19 vaccine. The specimen was peripheral blood, collected 28 days after the second AZD1222 dose. CDR3 bases: TGTGCCAGCAGCCACCTAGCGGGGGGTAAGGAGACCCAGTACTTC. Translating it yields CASSHLAGGKETQYF.